This section outlines one T cell receptor beta chain sequence together with its context. The junction differs from germline at one of its ends, possibly a read error. The sample originates from a study of CD8 T cells in Susac syndrome. It was with random hexamers that 0.5 to 1 ug RNA was reverse transcribed. TCRdb reanalysed the immunoSEQ multiplex PCR reads using MiXCR and keeps one entry per CDR3 protein. The table has 150,000 to 200,000 distinct CDR3 sequences, approximately 94% seen once. Material for sequencing was CD4+ T cells from PBMCs. The TCR sequence derives from a human donor with Susac syndrome.

Here the CDR3 reads CASSLTDSNSGYTF. The CDR3 DNA is TGTGCCAGCAGCCTGACAGATTCTAACTCTGGCTACACCTTC. The chain uses TRBV7-9 and TRBJ1-2, with D maybe TRBD1 (5 bases). This CDR3 is 14 amino acids long. Germline V gene lookup returns CDR1 SEHNR and CDR2 FQNEAQ (reference sequence).